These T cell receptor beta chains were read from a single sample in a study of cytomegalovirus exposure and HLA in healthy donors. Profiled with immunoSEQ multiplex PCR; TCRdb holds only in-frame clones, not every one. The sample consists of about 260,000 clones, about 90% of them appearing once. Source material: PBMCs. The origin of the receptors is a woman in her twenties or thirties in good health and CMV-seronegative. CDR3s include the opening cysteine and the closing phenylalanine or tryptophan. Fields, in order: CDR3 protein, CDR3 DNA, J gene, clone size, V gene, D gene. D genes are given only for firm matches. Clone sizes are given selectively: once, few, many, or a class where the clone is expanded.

CDR3aa: CASSLGSGIGNYGYTF
CDR3nt: TGCGCCAGCAGCTTGGGCTCCGGTATCGGGAACTATGGCTACACCTTC
j_gene: TRBJ1-2
abundance: -
v_gene: TRBV5-1
d_gene: -

CDR3aa: CASSLSPPHGTRPEQFF
CDR3nt: TGTGCCAGCAGCTTATCTCCACCCCACGGGACTAGACCTGAGCAGTTCTTC
j_gene: TRBJ2-1
abundance: -
v_gene: TRBV7-3
d_gene: TRBD2

CDR3aa: CATSKNSDSYNEQFF
CDR3nt: TGTGCCACCAGCAAAAATTCGGACTCCTACAATGAGCAGTTCTTC
j_gene: TRBJ2-1
abundance: -
v_gene: TRBV15
d_gene: -

CDR3aa: CASSVGTDTQYF
CDR3nt: TGCGCCAGCAGTGTGGGCACAGATACGCAGTATTTT
j_gene: TRBJ2-3
abundance: -
v_gene: TRBV10-2
d_gene: -

CDR3aa: CASSDSLDAWGEGRQETQYF
CDR3nt: TGTGCCAGCAGTGATTCGCTAGATGCCTGGGGTGAAGGCCGACAAGAGACCCAGTACTTC
j_gene: TRBJ2-5
abundance: -
v_gene: TRBV2
d_gene: -

CDR3aa: CASSLGLENEQFF
CDR3nt: TGTGCCAGCAGCTTAGGTTTGGAGAATGAGCAGTTCTTC
j_gene: TRBJ2-1
abundance: few
v_gene: TRBV7-6
d_gene: -

CDR3aa: CASSLSDISSYEQYF
CDR3nt: TGTGCCAGCAGCTTATCGGATATAAGCTCCTACGAGCAGTACTTC
j_gene: TRBJ2-7
abundance: once
v_gene: TRBV11-2
d_gene: -

CDR3aa: CASNLGTANTGELFF
CDR3nt: TGTGCCAGCAACCTTGGGACAGCGAACACCGGGGAGCTGTTTTTT
j_gene: TRBJ2-2
abundance: -
v_gene: TRBV28
d_gene: TRBD1

CDR3aa: CASSGGGLGSYEQYF
CDR3nt: TGCGCCAGCAGCGGGGGGGGACTCGGCTCCTACGAGCAGTACTTC
j_gene: TRBJ2-7
abundance: -
v_gene: TRBV5-1
d_gene: TRBD2

CDR3aa: CASTQEDRGETQYF
CDR3nt: TGTGCCAGCACCCAGGAGGACAGGGGAGAGACCCAGTACTTC
j_gene: TRBJ2-5
abundance: -
v_gene: TRBV6-6
d_gene: TRBD1

CDR3aa: CASSLGARTSGSYEQYF
CDR3nt: TGCGCCAGCAGCTTGGGGGCAAGGACTAGCGGGAGCTACGAGCAGTACTTC
j_gene: TRBJ2-7
abundance: -
v_gene: TRBV5-1
d_gene: TRBD2

CDR3aa: CASSFAYEQYF
CDR3nt: TGTGCCAGCAGTTTTGCCTACGAGCAGTACTTC
j_gene: TRBJ2-7
abundance: -
v_gene: TRBV28
d_gene: -

CDR3aa: CASSQEETVGNGYTF
CDR3nt: TGTGCCAGCAGCCAAGAAGAGACAGTCGGAAATGGCTACACCTTC
j_gene: TRBJ1-2
abundance: -
v_gene: TRBV4-2
d_gene: -

CDR3aa: CAGTGPSSHNEQFF
CDR3nt: TGTGCTGGCACGGGACCATCAAGCCACAATGAGCAGTTCTTC
j_gene: TRBJ2-1
abundance: -
v_gene: TRBV2
d_gene: -

CDR3aa: CASSHREGEQYF
CDR3nt: TGTGCCAGTAGCCACAGGGAGGGCGAGCAGTACTTC
j_gene: TRBJ2-7
abundance: once
v_gene: TRBV19
d_gene: -

CDR3aa: CASSLSQWGGRSYNEQFF
CDR3nt: TGTGCCAGCAGTTTATCGCAATGGGGGGGGAGATCCTACAATGAGCAGTTCTTC
j_gene: TRBJ2-1
abundance: once
v_gene: TRBV27
d_gene: TRBD2

CDR3aa: CASSLSGTGVDTQYF
CDR3nt: TGCGCCAGCAGTCTCTCCGGGACAGGGGTCGATACGCAGTATTTT
j_gene: TRBJ2-3
abundance: -
v_gene: TRBV5-1
d_gene: TRBD1

CDR3aa: CASSPAGTISSYNEQFF
CDR3nt: TGTGCCAGCTCACCAGCGGGGACAATAAGCTCCTACAATGAGCAGTTCTTC
j_gene: TRBJ2-1
abundance: -
v_gene: TRBV18
d_gene: -

CDR3aa: CASSWPGQQETQYF
CDR3nt: TGTGCCAGCAGCTGGCCGGGACAGCAAGAGACCCAGTACTTC
j_gene: TRBJ2-5
abundance: -
v_gene: TRBV7-9
d_gene: TRBD1

CDR3aa: CAISSLAGGPDTQYF
CDR3nt: TGTGCCATCAGTAGCCTAGCGGGAGGGCCAGATACGCAGTATTTT
j_gene: TRBJ2-3
abundance: -
v_gene: TRBV10-3
d_gene: TRBD2

CDR3aa: CASSLEGRYEQYF
CDR3nt: TGCGCCAGCAGCTTGGAAGGTCGGTACGAGCAGTACTTC
j_gene: TRBJ2-7
abundance: few
v_gene: TRBV5-1
d_gene: -

CDR3aa: CATRRQGQTQYF
CDR3nt: TGTGCCACGCGGAGACAGGGACAGACCCAGTACTTC
j_gene: TRBJ2-5
abundance: -
v_gene: TRBV6-6
d_gene: TRBD1

CDR3aa: CASSSLTSGRADTQYF
CDR3nt: TGTGCCAGCAGCTCCTTGACTAGCGGGAGGGCAGATACGCAGTATTTT
j_gene: TRBJ2-3
abundance: -
v_gene: TRBV7-8
d_gene: TRBD2

CDR3aa: CASSPYTGGLTGELFF
CDR3nt: TGTGCCAGCAGCCCGTATACAGGCGGCCTCACCGGGGAGCTGTTTTTT
j_gene: TRBJ2-2
abundance: once
v_gene: TRBV11-3
d_gene: -

CDR3aa: CASSLHQGSEDTEAFF
CDR3nt: TGTGCCAGCTCACTCCACCAAGGGTCCGAGGACACTGAAGCTTTCTTT
j_gene: TRBJ1-1
abundance: -
v_gene: TRBV18
d_gene: -

CDR3aa: CASSGGTSVNQPQHF
CDR3nt: TGTGCCAGCAGCGGTGGGACTTCCGTAAATCAGCCCCAGCATTTT
j_gene: TRBJ1-5
abundance: -
v_gene: TRBV4-2
d_gene: -